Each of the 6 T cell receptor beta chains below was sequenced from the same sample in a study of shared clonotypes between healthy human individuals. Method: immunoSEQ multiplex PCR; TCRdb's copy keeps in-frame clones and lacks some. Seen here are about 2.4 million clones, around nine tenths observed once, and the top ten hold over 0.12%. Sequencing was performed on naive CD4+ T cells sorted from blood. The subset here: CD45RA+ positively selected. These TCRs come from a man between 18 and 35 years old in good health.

The CDR3 reads CASSQSSGGYTDTQYF. The CDR3 DNA reads as TGCGCCAGCAGCCAATCAAGCGGGGGGTACACAGATACGCAGTATTTT. The V and J genes are TRBV4-1 and TRBJ2-3; 9 positions agree with TRBD2. The V gene end was trimmed by 2 bases and the J gene end by 2 bases; junction bases not matched to a gene: 5. This CDR3 spans 16 amino acids. Germline CDR1 is MGHRA and CDR2 is YSYEKL.

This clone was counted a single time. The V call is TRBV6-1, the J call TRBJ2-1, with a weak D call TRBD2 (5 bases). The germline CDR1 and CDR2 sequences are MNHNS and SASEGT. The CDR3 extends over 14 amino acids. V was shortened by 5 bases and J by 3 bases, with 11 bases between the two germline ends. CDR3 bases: TGTGCCAGCAGTCCCCCACGGGGCTACAATGAGCAGTTCTTC. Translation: CASSPPRGYNEQFF.

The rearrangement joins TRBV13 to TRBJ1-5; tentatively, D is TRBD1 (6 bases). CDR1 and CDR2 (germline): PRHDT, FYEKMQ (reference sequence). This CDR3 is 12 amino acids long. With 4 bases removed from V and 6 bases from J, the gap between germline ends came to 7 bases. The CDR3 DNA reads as TGTGCCAGCAGCTCAGGGGCTCAGCCCCAGCATTTT. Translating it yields CASSSGAQPQHF.

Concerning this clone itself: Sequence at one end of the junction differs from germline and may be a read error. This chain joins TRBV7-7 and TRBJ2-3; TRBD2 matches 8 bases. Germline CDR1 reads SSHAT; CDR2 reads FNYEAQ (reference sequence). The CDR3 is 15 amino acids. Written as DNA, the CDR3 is TGTGCTAGCAGCTTAGGACTAGCTCGAACAGATACGCAGTATTTT. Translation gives CASSLGLARTDTQYF.

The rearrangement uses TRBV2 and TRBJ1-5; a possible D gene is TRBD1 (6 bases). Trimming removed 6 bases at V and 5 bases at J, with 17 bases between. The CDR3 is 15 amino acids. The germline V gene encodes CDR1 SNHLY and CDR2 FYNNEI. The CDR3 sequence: CASRTDRPWDQPQHF. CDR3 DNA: TGTGCCAGCAGGACAGACAGGCCCTGGGATCAGCCCCAGCATTTT.

CDR3: CASSQDRAGGLTDTQYF. CDR3 in DNA: TGTGCCAGCAGCCAAGATCGGGCGGGGGGTTTGACAGATACGCAGTATTTT. The chain is built from TRBV4-2 and TRBJ2-3; 8 positions agree with TRBD2. CDR1 LGHNA and CDR2 YNFKEQ come from the germline V gene. The V and J ends lost 0 bases and 3 bases, in that order; junction bases with no gene match: 8. The CDR3 has 17 residues.